The T cell receptor beta chain described here comes from a study of shared clonotypes between healthy human individuals. None of the donors, who were healthy HIV-negative adults, had recently had acute infections or vaccinations. Germline V lookup: CDR1 SGHTA, CDR2 FQGNSA. V lost 0 bases, J lost 2 bases, and 11 bases lay in between. There are 16 residues in the CDR3. This clone has more than one count but fewer than ten. Assay: immunoSEQ multiplex PCR; the TCRdb copy retains only in-frame clones and omits some. The data hold more than 2,000,000 clones, with more than 80% observed a single time. This TCR came from a man between 18 and 29 years old in good health. Some clones in this sample may be carry-over from other donors' samples. The chain links TRBV7-2 to TRBJ1-5, with D possibly TRBD1 on 5 matching bases. Material: naive CD4+ T cells from PBMCs. Regarding subset: CD45RA+ positively selected. Here the CDR3 DNA reads TGTGCCAGCAGCTTAGCGAGGGACGGAGGCAATCAGCCCCAGCATTTT. Amino acid sequence: CASSLARDGGNQPQHF. Supplemented by reference TRBV7-2 and TRBJ1-5, the full variable domain reads GAGVSQSPSNKVTEKGKDVELRCDPISGHTALYWYRQSLGQGLEFLIYFQGNSAPDKSGLPSDRFSAERTGGSVSTLTIQRTQQEDSAVYLCASSLARDGGNQPQHFGDGTRLSIL.